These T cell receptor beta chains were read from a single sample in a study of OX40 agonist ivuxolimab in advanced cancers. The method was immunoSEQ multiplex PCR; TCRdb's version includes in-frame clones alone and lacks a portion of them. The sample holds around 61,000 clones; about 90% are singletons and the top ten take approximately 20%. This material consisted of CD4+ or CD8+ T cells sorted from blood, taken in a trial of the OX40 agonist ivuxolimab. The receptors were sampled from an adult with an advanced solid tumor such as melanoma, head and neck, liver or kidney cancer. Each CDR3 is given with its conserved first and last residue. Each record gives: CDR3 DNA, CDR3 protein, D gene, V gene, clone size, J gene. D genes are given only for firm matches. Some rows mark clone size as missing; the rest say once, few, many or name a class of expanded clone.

DNA: TGTGCCACACTCACAGATACGCAGTATTTT
CDR3: CATLTDTQYF
D: .
V: TRBV2
size: once
J: TRBJ2-3

DNA: TGTGCCAGCAGTCAGCTTACAGGGGACTACGAGCAGTACTTC
CDR3: CASSQLTGDYEQYF
D: TRBD1
V: TRBV6-5
size: .
J: TRBJ2-7

DNA: TGCGCCAGCAGCCTTTTGCTAGCGGAGAACAATGAGCAGTTCTTC
CDR3: CASSLLLAENNEQFF
D: TRBD2
V: TRBV4-3
size: once
J: TRBJ2-1

DNA: TGTGCCAACCAGCGGGAGCGGAATGAGCAGTTCTTC
CDR3: CANQRERNEQFF
D: TRBD2
V: TRBV2
size: .
J: TRBJ2-1

DNA: TGTGCCAGCAGTGGGGGACACTATGGCTACACCTTC
CDR3: CASSGGHYGYTF
D: .
V: TRBV2
size: many
J: TRBJ1-2

DNA: TGTGCCAGCACCCCCGATGGCGGGCCCTTCTTAGAGCAGTTCTTC
CDR3: CASTPDGGPFLEQFF
D: .
V: TRBV6-1
size: .
J: TRBJ2-1

DNA: TGTGCCAGCAGTGCGCCCGGGACGGAGAATGAAAAACTGTTTTTT
CDR3: CASSAPGTENEKLFF
D: .
V: TRBV28
size: .
J: TRBJ1-4

DNA: TGTGCCAGCAGTGAAGCGCGTACACAATTCTCTGGGGCCAACGTCCTGACTTTC
CDR3: CASSEARTQFSGANVLTF
D: .
V: TRBV6-1
size: .
J: TRBJ2-6

DNA: TGTGCCAGTAGGGACTTCTATGGCTACACCTTC
CDR3: CASRDFYGYTF
D: .
V: TRBV19
size: .
J: TRBJ1-2

DNA: TGTGCCAGCAGTTTTGTTGGGAGCACAGATACGCAGTATTTT
CDR3: CASSFVGSTDTQYF
D: .
V: TRBV27
size: .
J: TRBJ2-3

DNA: TGTGCCAGCAGCTTTAAGGACGAGCAGTACTTC
CDR3: CASSFKDEQYF
D: .
V: TRBV7-9
size: .
J: TRBJ2-7

DNA: TGTGCCAGCAGTAATCGGGATACGCAGTATTTT
CDR3: CASSNRDTQYF
D: .
V: TRBV13
size: few
J: TRBJ2-3

DNA: TGTGCCAGCAGTTCGCAGAATCCCTCTGGAAACACCATATATTTT
CDR3: CASSSQNPSGNTIYF
D: .
V: TRBV6-5
size: .
J: TRBJ1-3

DNA: TGTGCCAGCAGCTACCAGGGGCAGGTAACCTACAATGAGCAGTTCTTC
CDR3: CASSYQGQVTYNEQFF
D: .
V: TRBV9
size: few
J: TRBJ2-1

DNA: TGCGCCAGCAGCCAACCGGGGTTTGGGGAGACCCAGTACTTC
CDR3: CASSQPGFGETQYF
D: .
V: TRBV4-3
size: .
J: TRBJ2-5

DNA: TGTGCCAGCAGCGTGGGTTTAGCGGAGAGTTACAATGAGCAGTTCTTC
CDR3: CASSVGLAESYNEQFF
D: .
V: TRBV9
size: .
J: TRBJ2-1

DNA: TGTGCCAGCAGTTACTCGTTTGGCGGAAACACCATATATTTT
CDR3: CASSYSFGGNTIYF
D: .
V: TRBV6-5
size: .
J: TRBJ1-3